The 19 T cell receptor beta chains in this list originate from one sample, sequenced in a study of T cells in localized non-small cell lung cancer. The protocol was immunoSEQ multiplex PCR, while the TCRdb copy is restricted to in-frame clones and leaves out a portion. The profile shows about 53,000 clones, roughly 88% of them singletons. The specimen comprised peripheral blood mononuclear cells, sampled before any cancer treatment. The receptors were gathered from a man aged 40-75 years with stage III lung adenocarcinoma.

V gene TRBV7-8 combines with J gene TRBJ2-1; no clear D gene. Looked up from germline, CDR1 is SGHVS and CDR2 is FQNEAQ. V was clipped by 2 bases and J by 0 bases, with 8 bases between them. This CDR3 contains 15 residues. CDR3 loop: CASSLFGSSYNEQFF. As DNA, the CDR3 is TGTGCCAGCAGCTTATTTGGTAGCTCCTACAATGAGCAGTTCTTC.

This clone was seen a few times. The rearrangement links TRBV9 to TRBJ1-5; D possibly corresponds to TRBD1 (6 bases). The CDR3 has 14 residues. The ends were cut back, 3 bases at V and 2 bases at J, with 9 bases in the middle. CDR1 is SGDLS and CDR2 is YYNGEE in the germline V gene. As DNA, the CDR3 is TGTGCCAGCAGCGGAAACAGGGGCAATCAGCCCCAGCATTTT. This encodes CASSGNRGNQPQHF.

The V and J genes are TRBV11-2 and TRBJ2-1; tentatively, D is TRBD1 (6 bases). The CDR3 spans 15 residues. Per the germline V gene, CDR1 is SGHAT and CDR2 is FQNNGV. Trimming took off 8 bases at V and 4 bases at J, with 18 bases between the two ends. This chain's CDR3 is CASCEGDGPYNEQFF. CDR3 DNA: TGTGCCAGCTGTGAGGGGGACGGCCCATACAATGAGCAGTTCTTC.

The CDR3 coding sequence is TGTGCCAGCAGCGGGGACAGGAGCTCCTATAATTCACCCCTCCACTTT. Translated, it gives CASSGDRSSYNSPLHF. The chain has TRBV7-2 and TRBJ1-6, with 8 positions matching TRBD1. Trimming at V came to 5 bases and at J to 0 bases, leaving 3 bases not matched to a gene. The CDR3 consists of 16 residues. In germline, CDR1 is SGHTA, CDR2 FQGNSA.

The chain uses TRBV7-2 and TRBJ2-7; 10 positions match TRBD1. The V gene's germline CDR1 is SGHTA and CDR2 FQGNSA. V trimming: 4 bases; J trimming: 6 bases; junction bases outside the gene matches: 0. The CDR3 runs 12 residues. Written as DNA, the CDR3 is TGTGCCAGCAGCTGGACAGGGGGCGAGCAGTACTTC. The encoded protein is CASSWTGGEQYF.

The CDR3 reads CASSPGQPAYEQYF. The CDR3 DNA sequence: TGTGCCAGCAGCCCGGGACAGCCAGCCTACGAGCAGTACTTC. J is TRBJ2-7 and V is TRBV7-8; 7 nucleotides agree with TRBD1. The CDR3 runs 14 residues. Germline loops: CDR1 SGHVS, CDR2 FQNEAQ. Unmatched junction bases numbered 6, after V lost 5 bases and J lost 2 bases.

The chain recombines TRBV5-1 with TRBJ2-2; maybe TRBD1 (6 bases). The V end was cut by 2 bases, the J end by 5 bases, with 10 bases between. There are 14 residues in the CDR3. Germline CDR1 is SGHRS and CDR2 is YFSETQ. The CDR3, as DNA: TGCGCCAGCAGCTTCGGGCAGGGGACCGGGGAGCTGTTTTTT. Protein product: CASSFGQGTGELFF.

The chain uses TRBV2 and TRBJ1-4; possible D gene TRBD1, 5 bases. Germline CDR1 SNHLY, CDR2 FYNNEI. The V end was cut by 2 bases, the J end by 8 bases, with 12 bases between. CDR3 size: 14 residues. CDR3 nucleotide sequence: TGTGCCAGCAGTGAACCCGGGACGGGAGAAAAACTGTTTTTT. It translates to CASSEPGTGEKLFF.

This chain links TRBV9 with TRBJ2-7; D may be TRBD2 (6 bases). CDR1 SGDLS and CDR2 YYNGEE come from the germline V gene. The CDR3 has 16 amino acids. The V gene lost 0 bases and the J gene lost 5 bases, with 18 bases spanning the gap. The CDR3 DNA reads TGTGCCAGCAGCGTAGGTCGGGGGATGGCTAAGCACGAGCAGTACTTC. Encoded protein: CASSVGRGMAKHEQYF.

This sequence joins TRBV7-6 and TRBJ1-2; 8 bases map to TRBD1. This CDR3 is built from 17 residues. CDR1 and CDR2 from the germline V gene are SGHVS and FNYEAQ. V was pared by 5 bases and J by 4 bases, with 15 bases of the junction left unmatched. CDR3 protein: CASSLSSTQTGAYGYTF. Written as DNA, the CDR3 is TGTGCCAGCAGCCTCTCATCAACACAGACAGGGGCCTATGGCTACACCTTC.

The chain is built from TRBV30 and TRBJ1-4; 12 nucleotides align to TRBD1. Germline values: CDR1 GTSNPN, CDR2 SVGIG (reference sequence). With V trimmed by 0 bases and J by 6 bases, 2 bases remained unmatched. This CDR3 is built from 15 residues. CDR3 sequence (DNA): TGTGCCTGGAGTGTGGGGACAGGGGGCCATGAAAAACTGTTTTTT. This gives the protein CAWSVGTGGHEKLFF.

The rearrangement links TRBV27 to TRBJ2-7, with D possibly being TRBD1 (6 bases). In germline, CDR1 is MNHEY, CDR2 SMNVEV (reference sequence). CDR3 size: 11 residues. Trimming pared 5 bases from V and 6 bases from J, leaving 8 bases between. The DNA of the CDR3 is TGTGCCAGCAGTGGACAGAGCGAGCAGTACTTC. This encodes CASSGQSEQYF.

The chain uses TRBV7-9 and TRBJ2-3; unclear D gene. This CDR3 is built from 14 residues. Germline V gene sequence: CDR1 SEHNR, CDR2 FQNEAQ (reference sequence). V lost 4 bases to trimming and J lost 6 bases, with 14 bases between them. CDR3 protein: CASSSSTPRDTQYF. DNA for the CDR3: TGTGCCAGCAGCTCCTCGACCCCACGGGATACGCAGTATTTT. Drawing the rest from reference TRBV7-9 and TRBJ2-3, the complete variable domain is DTGVSQNPRHKITKRGQNVTFRCDPISEHNRLYWYRQTLGQGPEFLTYFQNEAQLEKSRLLSDRFSAERPKGSFSTLEIQRTEQGDSAMYLCASSSSTPRDTQYFGPGTRLTVL.

This sequence joins TRBV6-6 and TRBJ1-2; 8 bases line up with TRBD1. Germline CDR1 reads MNHNY; CDR2 reads SVGAGI (reference sequence). J was trimmed by 7 bases and V by 0 bases; bases with no gene match: 7. The CDR3 totals 15 residues. The CDR3: CASSYSNTGGGGYTF. The DNA of the CDR3 is TGTGCCAGCAGTTACTCCAACACAGGGGGAGGTGGCTACACCTTC.

This sequence joins TRBV4-1 and TRBJ2-5, with 13 bases that match TRBD2. The CDR3 spans 18 residues. The V and J ends lost 3 bases and 5 bases, in that order; junction bases with no gene match: 12. Germline V gene sequence: CDR1 MGHRA, CDR2 YSYEKL. The CDR3 nucleotides are TGCGCCAGCAGCCACGGACAAGAACTAGCGGGAGGGCCCGAGACCCAGTACTTC. As protein: CASSHGQELAGGPETQYF.

The chain recombines TRBV11-3 with TRBJ2-7; no clear D gene. The V end was cut by 2 bases, the J end by 0 bases, with 11 bases between. CDR1 SGHNT and CDR2 YENEEA come from the germline V gene. This CDR3 is built from 15 residues. The DNA for the CDR3 is TGTGCCAGCAGCTTATGGGCTGATCGCTCCTACGAGCAGTACTTC. Its protein is CASSLWADRSYEQYF.

The chain combines TRBV6-5 with TRBJ2-3; D not certain. From germline, CDR1 is MNHEY and CDR2 SVGAGI. CDR3 size: 13 residues. Trimming cost V 6 bases and J 4 bases, with 11 bases left between them. CDR3 in amino acids: CASSEITSDTQYF. CDR3 sequence (DNA): TGTGCCAGCAGCGAAATAACCTCAGATACGCAGTATTTT.

The chain employs TRBV7-2 and TRBJ2-1; weak D call: TRBD1 (6 bases). The CDR3 is 15 amino acids. CDR1 and CDR2 from the germline V gene are SGHTA and FQGNSA. V was shortened by 0 bases and J by 5 bases, with 11 bases between the two germline ends. CDR3 DNA sequence: TGTGCCAGCAGCTTAGCGGGCAGGGGAAACAATGAGCAGTTCTTC. Its translation: CASSLAGRGNNEQFF.

V gene TRBV27 combines with J gene TRBJ1-4, with 7 bases that match TRBD1. V shed 2 bases, J shed 4 bases, and the junction held 10 bases outside the gene matches. Germline V gene data show CDR1 as MNHEY and CDR2 as SMNVEV (reference sequence). This CDR3 has 17 amino acids. DNA for the CDR3: TGTGCCAGCAGTTTAAAGGGACAGCGTAACAATAATGAAAAACTGTTTTTT. The encoded protein is CASSLKGQRNNNEKLFF.